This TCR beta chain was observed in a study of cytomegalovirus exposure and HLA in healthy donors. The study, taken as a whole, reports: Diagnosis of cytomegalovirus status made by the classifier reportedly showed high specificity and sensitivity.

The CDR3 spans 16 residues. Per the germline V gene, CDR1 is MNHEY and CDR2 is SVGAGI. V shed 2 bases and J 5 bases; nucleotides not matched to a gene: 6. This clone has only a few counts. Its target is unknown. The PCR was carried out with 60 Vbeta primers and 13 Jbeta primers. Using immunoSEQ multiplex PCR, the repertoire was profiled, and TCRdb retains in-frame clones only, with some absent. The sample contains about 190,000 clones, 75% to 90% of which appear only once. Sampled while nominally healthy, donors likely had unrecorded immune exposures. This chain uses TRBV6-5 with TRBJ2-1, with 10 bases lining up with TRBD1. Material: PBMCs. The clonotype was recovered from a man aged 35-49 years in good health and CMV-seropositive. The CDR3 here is CASSYLRDRGNNEQFF. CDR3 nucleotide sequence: TGTGCCAGCAGTTACCTCCGGGACAGGGGAAACAATGAGCAGTTCTTC.